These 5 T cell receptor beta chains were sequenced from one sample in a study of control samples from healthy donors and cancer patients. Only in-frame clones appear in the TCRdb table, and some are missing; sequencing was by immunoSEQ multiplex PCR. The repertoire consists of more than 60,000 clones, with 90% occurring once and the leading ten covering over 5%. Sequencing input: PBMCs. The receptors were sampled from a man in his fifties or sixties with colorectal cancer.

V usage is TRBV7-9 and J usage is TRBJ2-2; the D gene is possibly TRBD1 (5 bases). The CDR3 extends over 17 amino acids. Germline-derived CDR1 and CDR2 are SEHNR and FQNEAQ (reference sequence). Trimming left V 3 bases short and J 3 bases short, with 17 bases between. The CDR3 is CASSLLQDSSYTGELFF. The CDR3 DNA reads TGTGCCAGCAGCTTGTTACAGGATTCGTCGTACACCGGGGAGCTGTTTTTT. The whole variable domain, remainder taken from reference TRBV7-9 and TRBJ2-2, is DTGVSQNPRHKITKRGQNVTFRCDPISEHNRLYWYRQTLGQGPEFLTYFQNEAQLEKSRLLSDRFSAERPKGSFSTLEIQRTEQGDSAMYLCASSLLQDSSYTGELFFGEGSRLTVL.

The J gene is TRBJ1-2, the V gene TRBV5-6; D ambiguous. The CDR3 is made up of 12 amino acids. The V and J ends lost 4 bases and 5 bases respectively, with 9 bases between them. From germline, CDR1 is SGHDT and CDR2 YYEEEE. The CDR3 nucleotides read TGTGCCAGCAGCCTCGACTGGTATGGCTACACCTTC. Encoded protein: CASSLDWYGYTF.

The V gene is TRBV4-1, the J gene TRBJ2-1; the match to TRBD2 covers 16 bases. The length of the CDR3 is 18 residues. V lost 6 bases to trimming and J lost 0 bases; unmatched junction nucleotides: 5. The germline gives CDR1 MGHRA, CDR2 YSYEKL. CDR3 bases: TGCGCCAGCAGTCGGGGACTAGCGGGGGGGAGCTCCTACAATGAGCAGTTCTTC. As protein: CASSRGLAGGSSYNEQFF.

The CDR3 loop reads CASSSRDSWNYGYTF. The DNA for the CDR3 is TGTGCCAGCAGCTCGAGGGACAGTTGGAACTATGGCTACACCTTC. The chain employs TRBV7-9 and TRBJ1-2; 7 positions match TRBD1. The CDR3 length is 15 residues. J lost 2 bases, V lost 4 bases, and 7 bases had no gene match. Germline CDR1 is SEHNR and CDR2 is FQNEAQ (reference sequence).

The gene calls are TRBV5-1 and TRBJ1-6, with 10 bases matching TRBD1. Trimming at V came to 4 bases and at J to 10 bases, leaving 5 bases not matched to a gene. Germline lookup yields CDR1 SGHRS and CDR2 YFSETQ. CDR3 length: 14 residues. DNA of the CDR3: TGCGCCAGCAGCCGGGACAGGGGAGGGTCACCCCTCCACTTT. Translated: CASSRDRGGSPLHF.